Shown below are 8 T cell receptor beta chains from a single sample sequenced in a study of identical twins. Each CDR3 protein gets one entry after TCRdb re-called the 5' RACE reads with MiXCR. The sample lists 200,000 to 250,000 distinct CDR3 sequences; about 13% were seen once. The sample was also reused in another study, on yellow fever vaccine responses in identical twins.

Sequenced: memory (CD45RO+) T cells sorted from blood. These receptors originate from a woman under 30 in good health.

This clonotype was seen a few times. This chain joins TRBV6-1 and TRBJ2-2, with D possibly matching TRBD2 (6 bases). Germline-derived CDR1 and CDR2 are MNHNS and SASEGT. The length of the CDR3 is 16 residues. Between the trimmed V and J ends, which lost 6 bases and 4 bases, there was a span of 18 bases. The CDR3 nucleotides read TGTGCCAGCAGCGCTATGGGGGGAGTGGTCACCGGGGAGCTGTTTTTT. Translation gives CASSAMGGVVTGELFF.

This clonotype has ten or more counts. The chain employs TRBV12-3 or TRBV12-4 and TRBJ1-1; D call uncertain. Trimming left V 3 bases short and J 7 bases short, with 12 bases between. The CDR3 is 13 residues long. This CDR3 is CASSLVQLGEAFF. CDR3 nucleotide sequence: TGTGCCAGCAGTTTGGTCCAGTTGGGTGAAGCTTTCTTT.

This clonotype was seen ten or more times. The V and J genes are TRBV4-3 and TRBJ2-7; 14 bases line up with TRBD2. This CDR3 comprises 17 residues. Trimming cost V 1 base and J 3 bases; bases outside gene matches: 5. In germline, CDR1 is LGHNA, CDR2 YSLEER. CDR3 loop: CASSQGLAGGRGYEQYF. Written as DNA, the CDR3 is TGCGCCAGCAGCCAAGGACTAGCGGGAGGGAGAGGCTACGAGCAGTACTTC.

The chain employs TRBV3-1 and TRBJ2-7; the D gene is possibly TRBD1 (5 bases). V was trimmed by 8 bases and J by 3 bases, leaving 11 bases between them. The CDR3 runs 12 residues. Germline CDR1 and CDR2: LGHDT and YNNKEL (reference sequence). The chain's CDR3 is CASGMGRYEQYF. The CDR3 bases are TGTGCCAGCGGGATGGGGCGCTACGAGCAGTACTTC.

The chain has TRBV5-5 and TRBJ2-7; weak D call: TRBD1 (6 bases). This CDR3 is 14 amino acids long. Germline CDR1 and CDR2: SGHKS and YYEKEE (reference sequence). V dropped 4 bases and J dropped 2 bases, with 13 bases sitting between them. This CDR3 reads CASSIRDTPYEQYF. DNA for the CDR3: TGTGCCAGCAGCATCCGGGACACCCCCTACGAGCAGTACTTC.

This clonotype was found many times. For the CDR3, the DNA is TGTGCCAGCAGCTTTCTTCGAGAAACTGAAGCTTTCTTT. This sequence encodes CASSFLRETEAFF. This chain links TRBV7-9 with TRBJ1-1, with D unresolved. The CDR3 runs to 13 residues. The V gene's germline CDR1 is SEHNR and CDR2 FQNEAQ (reference sequence). The V and J ends lost 3 bases and 5 bases respectively, with 10 bases between them.

This clonotype has at least ten counts. The rearrangement joins TRBV10-1 to TRBJ2-5, with D unclear. CDR1 WNHNN and CDR2 SYGVQD come from the germline V gene (reference sequence). The CDR3 extends over 14 amino acids. Trimming shortened V by 4 bases and J by 5 bases, and 14 bases separated the two germline ends. The chain's CDR3 is CASSVSRVRETQYF. The CDR3 DNA is TGCGCCAGCAGTGTTTCCCGGGTACGGGAGACCCAGTACTTC.

This clonotype was seen a handful of times. The chain has TRBV12-5 and TRBJ2-1; D gene unclear. V dropped 2 bases and J dropped 4 bases, with 15 bases sitting between them. The CDR3 sequence is 16 residues long. Germline V CDR1 and CDR2: LGHNT, FRNRAP. The CDR3 spells CASGLPVCRSYNEQFF. The CDR3 region has the DNA TGTGCTAGTGGTTTGCCAGTCTGCCGTTCTTACAATGAGCAGTTCTTC.